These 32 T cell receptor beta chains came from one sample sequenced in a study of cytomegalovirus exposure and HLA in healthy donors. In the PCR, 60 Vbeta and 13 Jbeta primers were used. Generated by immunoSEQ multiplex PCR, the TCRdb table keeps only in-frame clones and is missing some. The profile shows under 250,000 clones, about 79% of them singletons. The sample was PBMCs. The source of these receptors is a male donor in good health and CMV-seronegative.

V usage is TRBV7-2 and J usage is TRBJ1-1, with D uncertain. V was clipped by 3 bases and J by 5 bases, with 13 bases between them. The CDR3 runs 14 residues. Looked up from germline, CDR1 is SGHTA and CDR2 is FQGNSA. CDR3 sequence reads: CASSLVRGQTEAFF. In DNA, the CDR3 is TGTGCCAGCAGCTTGGTTCGTGGGCAAACTGAAGCTTTCTTT.

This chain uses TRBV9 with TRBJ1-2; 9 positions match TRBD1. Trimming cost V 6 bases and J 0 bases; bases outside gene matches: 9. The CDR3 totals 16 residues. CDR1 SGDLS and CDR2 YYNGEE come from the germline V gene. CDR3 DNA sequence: TGTGCCAGCACCCCGGGACAGGGCCCTTCTAACTATGGCTACACCTTC. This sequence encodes CASTPGQGPSNYGYTF.

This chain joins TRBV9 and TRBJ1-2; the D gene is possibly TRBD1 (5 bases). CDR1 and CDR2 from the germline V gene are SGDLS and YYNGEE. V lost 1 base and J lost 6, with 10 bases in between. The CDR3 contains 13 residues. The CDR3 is CASSVLGQNGYTF. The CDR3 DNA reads TGTGCCAGCAGCGTATTGGGGCAGAATGGCTACACCTTC.

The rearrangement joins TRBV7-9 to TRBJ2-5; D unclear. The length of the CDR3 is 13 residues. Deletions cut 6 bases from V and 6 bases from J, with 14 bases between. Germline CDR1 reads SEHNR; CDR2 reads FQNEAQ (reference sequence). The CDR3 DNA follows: TGTGCCAGCAGTTCCACCGCACTGAAGACCCAGTACTTC. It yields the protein CASSSTALKTQYF.

CDR3 bases: TGTGCCAGCAGCTTCGACAGCTCCTACGAGCAGTACTTC. Translation gives CASSFDSSYEQYF. V and J are TRBV11-3 and TRBJ2-7, with a weak D call TRBD1 (5 bases). The CDR3 has 13 residues. The germline V and J ends were trimmed by 3 bases and 0 bases, with 6 bases remaining between them. Germline V gene data show CDR1 as SGHNT and CDR2 as YENEEA. The full variable domain, its missing parts supplied by reference TRBV11-3 and TRBJ2-7, is EAGVVQSPRYKIIEKKQPVAFWCNPISGHNTLYWYLQNLGQGPELLIRYENEEAVDDSQLPKDRFSAERLKGVDSTLKIQPAELGDSAVYLCASSFDSSYEQYFGPGTRLTVT.

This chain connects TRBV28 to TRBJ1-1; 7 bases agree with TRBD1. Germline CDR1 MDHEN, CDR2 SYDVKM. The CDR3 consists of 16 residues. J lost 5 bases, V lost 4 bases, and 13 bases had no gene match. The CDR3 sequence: CASSSTWGTGETEAFF. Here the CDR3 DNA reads TGTGCCAGCAGTTCAACTTGGGGAACAGGGGAGACTGAAGCTTTCTTT.

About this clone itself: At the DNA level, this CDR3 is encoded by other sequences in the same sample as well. CDR3 nucleotide sequence: TGTGCCAGCAGCCCCCGGGACAGGGCCTACGAGCAGTACTTC. It specifies CASSPRDRAYEQYF. This chain joins TRBV7-9 and TRBJ2-7; 9 nucleotides agree with TRBD1. The CDR3 has 14 amino acids. The ends lost 5 bases at V and 2 bases at J; junction bases unmatched: 4. CDR1 SEHNR and CDR2 FQNEAQ come from the germline V gene (reference sequence).

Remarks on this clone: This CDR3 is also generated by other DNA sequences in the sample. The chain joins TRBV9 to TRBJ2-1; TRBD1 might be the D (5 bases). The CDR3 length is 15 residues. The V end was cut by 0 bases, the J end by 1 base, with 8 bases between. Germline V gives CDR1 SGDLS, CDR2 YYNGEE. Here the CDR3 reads CASSVEGDSYNEQFF. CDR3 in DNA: TGTGCCAGCAGCGTAGAAGGGGATTCCTACAATGAGCAGTTCTTC.

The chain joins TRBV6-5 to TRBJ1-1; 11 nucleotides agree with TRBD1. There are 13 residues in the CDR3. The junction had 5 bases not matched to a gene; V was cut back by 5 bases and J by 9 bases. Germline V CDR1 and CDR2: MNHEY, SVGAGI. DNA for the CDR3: TGTGCCAGCAGTGACAGGACAGGGGGCAAAGCTTTCTTT. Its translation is CASSDRTGGKAFF.

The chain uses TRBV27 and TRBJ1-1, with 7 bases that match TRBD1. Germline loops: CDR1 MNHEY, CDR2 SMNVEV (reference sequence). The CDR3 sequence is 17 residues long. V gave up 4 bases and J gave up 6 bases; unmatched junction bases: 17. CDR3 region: CASSSTGSYLLLAEAFF. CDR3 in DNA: TGTGCCAGCAGTTCGACAGGGTCTTACCTGCTTTTGGCTGAAGCTTTCTTT.

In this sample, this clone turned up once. CDR3 loop: CASSPTSEPYNEQFF. The CDR3 DNA is TGTGCCAGCAGCCCAACCTCGGAGCCCTACAATGAGCAGTTCTTC. The chain carries TRBV6-5 and TRBJ2-1; D ambiguous. The CDR3 is 15 residues long. CDR1 MNHEY and CDR2 SVGAGI come from the germline V gene. V dropped 6 bases and J dropped 2 bases, with 14 bases sitting between them.

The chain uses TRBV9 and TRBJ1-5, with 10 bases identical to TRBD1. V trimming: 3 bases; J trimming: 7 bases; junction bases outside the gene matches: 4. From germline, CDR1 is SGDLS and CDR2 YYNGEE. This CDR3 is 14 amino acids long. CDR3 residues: CASSGDRGAQPQHF. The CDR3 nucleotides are TGTGCCAGCAGCGGGGACAGGGGAGCACAGCCCCAGCATTTT.

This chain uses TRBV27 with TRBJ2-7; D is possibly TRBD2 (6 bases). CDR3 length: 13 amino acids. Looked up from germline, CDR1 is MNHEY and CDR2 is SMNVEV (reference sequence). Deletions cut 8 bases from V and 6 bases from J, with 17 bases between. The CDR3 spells CASGGVWGSEQYF. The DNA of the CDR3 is TGTGCCAGCGGCGGGGTGTGGGGTAGCGAGCAGTACTTC.

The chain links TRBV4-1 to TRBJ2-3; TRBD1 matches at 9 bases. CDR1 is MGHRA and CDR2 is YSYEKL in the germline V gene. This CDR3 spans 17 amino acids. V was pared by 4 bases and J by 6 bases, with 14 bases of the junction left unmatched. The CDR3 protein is CASSPTGTGSNSDTQYF. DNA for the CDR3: TGCGCCAGCAGCCCCACCGGGACAGGGTCAAATTCGGATACGCAGTATTTT.

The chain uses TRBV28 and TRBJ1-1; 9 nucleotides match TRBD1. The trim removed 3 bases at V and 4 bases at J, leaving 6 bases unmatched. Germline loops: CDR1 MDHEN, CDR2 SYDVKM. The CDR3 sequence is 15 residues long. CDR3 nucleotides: TGTGCCAGCAGTTTCCGACAGGGGGAAGGCACTGAAGCTTTCTTT. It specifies CASSFRQGEGTEAFF.

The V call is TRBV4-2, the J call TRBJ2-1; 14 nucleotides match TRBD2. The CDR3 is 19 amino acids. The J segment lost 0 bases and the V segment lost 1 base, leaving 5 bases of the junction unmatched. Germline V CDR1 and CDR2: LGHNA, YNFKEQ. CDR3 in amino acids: CASSQGAGTSGSSYNEQFF. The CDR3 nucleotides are TGTGCCAGCAGCCAAGGGGCCGGGACTAGCGGGAGCTCCTACAATGAGCAGTTCTTC.

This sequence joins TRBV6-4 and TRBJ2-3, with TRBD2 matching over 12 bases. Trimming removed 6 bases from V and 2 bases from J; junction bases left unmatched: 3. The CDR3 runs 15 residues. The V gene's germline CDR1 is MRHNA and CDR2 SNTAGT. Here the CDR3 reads CASSTSGRHTDTQYF. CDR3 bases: TGTGCCAGCAGCACTAGCGGGAGGCACACAGATACGCAGTATTTT.

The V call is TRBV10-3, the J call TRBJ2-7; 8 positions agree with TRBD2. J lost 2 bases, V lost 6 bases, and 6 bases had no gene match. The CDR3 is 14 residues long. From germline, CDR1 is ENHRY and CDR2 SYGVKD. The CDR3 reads CAISSSGSTYEQYF. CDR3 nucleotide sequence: TGTGCCATCAGCTCGAGCGGGAGCACCTACGAGCAGTACTTC.

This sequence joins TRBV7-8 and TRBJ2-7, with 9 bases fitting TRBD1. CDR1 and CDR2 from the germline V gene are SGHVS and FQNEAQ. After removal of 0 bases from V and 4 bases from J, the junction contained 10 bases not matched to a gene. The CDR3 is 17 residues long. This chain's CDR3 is CASSLARNTGGGYEQYF. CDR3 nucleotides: TGTGCCAGCAGCTTAGCTCGAAATACAGGGGGCGGGTACGAGCAGTACTTC. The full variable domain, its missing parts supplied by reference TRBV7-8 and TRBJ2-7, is GAGVSQSPRYKVAKRGQDVALRCDPISGHVSLFWYQQALGQGPEFLTYFQNEAQLDKSGLPSDRFFAERPEGSVSTLKIQRTQQEDSAVYLCASSLARNTGGGYEQYFGPGTRLTVT.

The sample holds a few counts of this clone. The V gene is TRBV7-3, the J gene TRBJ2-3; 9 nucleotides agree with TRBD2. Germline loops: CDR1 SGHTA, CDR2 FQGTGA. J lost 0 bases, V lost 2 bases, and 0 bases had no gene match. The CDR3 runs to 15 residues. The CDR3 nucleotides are TGTGCCAGCAGCTTAGCGGGGGGGAGCACAGATACGCAGTATTTT. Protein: CASSLAGGSTDTQYF.

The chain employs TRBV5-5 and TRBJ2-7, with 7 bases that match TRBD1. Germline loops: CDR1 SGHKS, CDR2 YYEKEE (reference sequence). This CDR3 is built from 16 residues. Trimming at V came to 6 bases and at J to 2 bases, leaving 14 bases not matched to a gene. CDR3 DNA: TGTGCCAGCACTTTCTCCTCTGGGACAGCAACCTACGAGCAGTACTTC. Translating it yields CASTFSSGTATYEQYF.

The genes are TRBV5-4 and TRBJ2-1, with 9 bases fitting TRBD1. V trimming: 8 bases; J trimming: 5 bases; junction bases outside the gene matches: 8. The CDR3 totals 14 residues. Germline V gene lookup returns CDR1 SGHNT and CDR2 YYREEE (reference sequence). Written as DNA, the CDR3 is TGTGCCAGTGGACAGGGGTTGAGGAACAATGAGCAGTTCTTC. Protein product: CASGQGLRNNEQFF.

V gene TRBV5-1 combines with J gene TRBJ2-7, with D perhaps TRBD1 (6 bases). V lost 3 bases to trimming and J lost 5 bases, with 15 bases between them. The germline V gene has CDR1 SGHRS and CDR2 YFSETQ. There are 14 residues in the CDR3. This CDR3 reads CASSSGTNLDEQYF. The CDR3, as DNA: TGCGCCAGCAGCTCCGGGACAAACCTAGACGAGCAGTACTTC.

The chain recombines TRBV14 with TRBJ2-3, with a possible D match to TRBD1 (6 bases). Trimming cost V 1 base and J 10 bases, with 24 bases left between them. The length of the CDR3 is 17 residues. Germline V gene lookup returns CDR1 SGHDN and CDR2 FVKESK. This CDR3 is CASSQGLFGTHQNAQYF. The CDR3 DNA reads TGTGCCAGCAGCCAAGGCTTGTTTGGGACACATCAGAATGCGCAGTATTTT.

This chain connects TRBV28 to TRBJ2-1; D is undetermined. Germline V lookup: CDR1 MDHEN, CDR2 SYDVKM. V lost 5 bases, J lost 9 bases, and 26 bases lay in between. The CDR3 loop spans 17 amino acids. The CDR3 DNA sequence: TGTGCCAGCAGTAAACCGTTAAGGTACCAGGCTCTCAGTGAGCAGTTCTTC. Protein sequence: CASSKPLRYQALSEQFF.

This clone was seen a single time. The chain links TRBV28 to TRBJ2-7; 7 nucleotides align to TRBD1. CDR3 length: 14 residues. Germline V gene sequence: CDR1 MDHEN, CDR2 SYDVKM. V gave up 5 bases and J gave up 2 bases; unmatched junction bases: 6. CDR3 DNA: TGTGCCAGCAGTCTACCAGGGACAGCCTACGAGCAGTACTTC. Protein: CASSLPGTAYEQYF.

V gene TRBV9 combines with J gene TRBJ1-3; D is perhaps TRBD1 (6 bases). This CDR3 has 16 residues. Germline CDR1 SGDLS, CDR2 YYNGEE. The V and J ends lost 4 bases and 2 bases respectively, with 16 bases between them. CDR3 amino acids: CASSHSQGTTGNTIYF. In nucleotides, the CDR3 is TGTGCCAGCAGCCATTCCCAGGGGACGACTGGAAACACCATATATTTT.

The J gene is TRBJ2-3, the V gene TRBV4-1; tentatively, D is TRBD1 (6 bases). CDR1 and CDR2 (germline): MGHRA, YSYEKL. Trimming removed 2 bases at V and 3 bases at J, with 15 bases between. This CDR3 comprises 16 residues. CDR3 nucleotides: TGCGCCAGCAGCCAATTTAACAGGGAGTTGACAGATACGCAGTATTTT. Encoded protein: CASSQFNRELTDTQYF.

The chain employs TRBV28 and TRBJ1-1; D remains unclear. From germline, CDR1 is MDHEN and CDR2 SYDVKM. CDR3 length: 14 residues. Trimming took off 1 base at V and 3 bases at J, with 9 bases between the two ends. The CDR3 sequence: CASSLSLLDTEAFF. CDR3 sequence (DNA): TGTGCCAGCAGTTTATCACTCCTGGACACTGAAGCTTTCTTT. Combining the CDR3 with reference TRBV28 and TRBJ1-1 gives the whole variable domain DVKVTQSSRYLVKRTGEKVFLECVQDMDHENMFWYRQDPGLGLRLIYFSYDVKMKEKGDIPEGYSVSREKKERFSLILESASTNQTSMYLCASSLSLLDTEAFFGQGTRLTVV.

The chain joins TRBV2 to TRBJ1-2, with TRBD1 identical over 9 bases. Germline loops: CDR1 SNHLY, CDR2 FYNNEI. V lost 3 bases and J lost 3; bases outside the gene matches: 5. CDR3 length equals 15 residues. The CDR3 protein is CASSEGQGEDYGYTF. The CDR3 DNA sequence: TGTGCCAGCAGTGAGGGACAGGGAGAGGACTATGGCTACACCTTC.

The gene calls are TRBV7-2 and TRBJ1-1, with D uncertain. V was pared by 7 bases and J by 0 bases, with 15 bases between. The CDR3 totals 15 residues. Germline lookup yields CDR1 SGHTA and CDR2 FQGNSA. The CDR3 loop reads CASTELVRLNTEAFF. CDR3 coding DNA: TGTGCCAGCACCGAGCTTGTTCGTCTGAACACTGAAGCTTTCTTT. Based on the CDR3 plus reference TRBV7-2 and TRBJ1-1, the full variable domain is GAGVSQSPSNKVTEKGKDVELRCDPISGHTALYWYRQSLGQGLEFLIYFQGNSAPDKSGLPSDRFSAERTGGSVSTLTIQRTQQEDSAVYLCASTELVRLNTEAFFGQGTRLTVV.

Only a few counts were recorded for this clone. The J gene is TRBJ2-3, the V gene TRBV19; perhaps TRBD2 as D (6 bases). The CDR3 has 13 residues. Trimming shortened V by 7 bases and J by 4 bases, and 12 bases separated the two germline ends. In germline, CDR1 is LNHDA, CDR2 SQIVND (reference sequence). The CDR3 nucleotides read TGTGCCAGTACGAGGGACTCCGCAGATACGCAGTATTTT. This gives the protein CASTRDSADTQYF.